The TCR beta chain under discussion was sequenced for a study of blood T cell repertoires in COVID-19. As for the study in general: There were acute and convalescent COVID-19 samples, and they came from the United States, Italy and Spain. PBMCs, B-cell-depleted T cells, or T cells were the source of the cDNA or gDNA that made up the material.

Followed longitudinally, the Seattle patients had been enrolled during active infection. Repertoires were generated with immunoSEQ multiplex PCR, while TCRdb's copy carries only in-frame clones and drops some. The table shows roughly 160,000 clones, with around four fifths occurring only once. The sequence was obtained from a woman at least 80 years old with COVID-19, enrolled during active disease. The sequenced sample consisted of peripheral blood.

The CDR3 region has the DNA TGTGCCAGCAGGATGGAGCGAGGGCATTACAATGAGCAGTTCTTC. Its translation is CASRMERGHYNEQFF. The chain employs TRBV28 and TRBJ2-1; possibly TRBD2 for D (5 bases). The CDR3 runs 15 residues. The V end was cut by 6 bases, the J end by 4 bases, with 16 bases between. CDR1 is MDHEN, CDR2 SYDVKM, per germline.